The source of this TCR delta chain is a study of gamma-delta chains in newborns, infants, children. About the study: Innate gammadelta T cells reportedly expand polyclonally right after birth, driven by microbial exposure, per the title.

TCRdb made new clone calls on the reads using CATT. The profile shows over 2,500 delta-chain clones, under 60% of them singletons. The length of the CDR3 is 18 residues. After removal of 3 bases from V and 7 bases from J, the junction contained 19 bases not matched to a gene. CDR1 and CDR2 from the germline V gene are TSWWSYY and QGS. The J gene is TRDJ1, the V gene TRDV1; 8 nucleotides agree with TRDD3. Sample: blood. This clonotype was obtained from a child who received the measles vaccine. The CDR3 sequence: CALGDSPFPPGIRGKLIF. The DNA of the CDR3 is TGTGCTCTTGGGGACTCCCCCTTCCCGCCTGGGATACGAGGTAAACTCATCTTT.